The 32 T cell receptor beta chains in this list originate from one sample, sequenced in a study of cytomegalovirus exposure and HLA in healthy donors. The primer mix had 60 Vbeta and 13 Jbeta primers. Assay used: immunoSEQ multiplex PCR; TCRdb lists only in-frame clones, some missing. In the table there are tens of thousands of clones, roughly 73% of which are singletons. Sequencing input: PBMCs. These receptors all stem from a man aged 18 to 29 in good health and CMV-seronegative.

Only one count was recorded for this clone. The gene calls are TRBV29-1 and TRBJ2-2; D may be TRBD1 (6 bases). The CDR3 loop spans 13 amino acids. The germline V gene encodes CDR1 SQVTM and CDR2 ANQGSEA. Trimming left V 5 bases short and J 0 bases short, with 7 bases between. CDR3 region: CSVRTANTGELFF. The CDR3 bases are TGCAGCGTTCGGACAGCGAACACCGGGGAGCTGTTTTTT.

This clone was observed a handful of times. The chain is built from TRBV6-5 and TRBJ1-1, with D unclear. V shed 6 bases and J shed 1 base, with 9 bases lying between them. CDR1 and CDR2 (germline): MNHEY, SVGAGI. CDR3 length: 13 amino acids. CDR3 nucleotides: TGTGCCAGCAGAGAGAAGCCGAACACTGAAGCTTTCTTT. The encoded protein is CASREKPNTEAFF.

The chain uses TRBV28 and TRBJ1-6; unclear D gene. CDR1 and CDR2 from the germline V gene are MDHEN and SYDVKM. Deletions cut 6 bases from V and 10 bases from J, with 7 bases between. CDR3 length equals 11 residues. DNA for the CDR3: TGTGCCAGCAGCCAGTCCTCACCCCTCCACTTT. Encoded protein: CASSQSSPLHF.

The chain employs TRBV5-1 and TRBJ2-5; tentative D call: TRBD1 (5 bases). Between the trimmed V and J ends, which lost 8 bases and 1 base, there was a span of 15 bases. Germline CDR1 reads SGHRS; CDR2 reads YFSETQ. The CDR3 is 14 residues long. The chain's CDR3 is CASGFGALQETQYF. DNA of the CDR3: TGCGCCAGTGGATTTGGGGCCCTCCAAGAGACCCAGTACTTC.

This clone was seen a few times. The chain links TRBV28 to TRBJ2-3, with D perhaps TRBD1 (6 bases). CDR3 size: 13 residues. Trimming left V 5 bases short and J 3 bases short, with 9 bases between. Germline loops: CDR1 MDHEN, CDR2 SYDVKM. CDR3 in amino acids: CASSVQGTDTQYF. The CDR3 coding sequence is TGTGCCAGCAGTGTACAGGGTACAGATACGCAGTATTTT.

This chain uses TRBV5-1 with TRBJ1-1, with a possible D match to TRBD1 (6 bases). The length of the CDR3 is 13 residues. The germline gives CDR1 SGHRS, CDR2 YFSETQ. V lost 0 bases and J lost 6, with 9 bases in between. The CDR3 reads CASSLGGGAEAFF. In DNA form, the CDR3 reads TGCGCCAGCAGCTTGGGAGGGGGGGCTGAAGCTTTCTTT.

The chain combines TRBV29-1 with TRBJ2-3, with 8 bases aligning to TRBD1. Trimming removed 3 bases from V and 3 bases from J; junction bases left unmatched: 2. Looked up from germline, CDR1 is SQVTM and CDR2 is ANQGSEA. This CDR3 region has 13 residues. In DNA, the CDR3 is TGCAGCGTTGATGACAGGGGTACAGATACGCAGTATTTT. Amino acids: CSVDDRGTDTQYF.

V gene TRBV28 combines with J gene TRBJ1-5, with D possibly being TRBD1 (5 bases). Germline V lookup: CDR1 MDHEN, CDR2 SYDVKM. V was trimmed by 5 bases and J by 6 bases, leaving 23 bases between them. The CDR3 is 17 amino acids. The CDR3 here is CASSTPRQGTSGQPQHF. The CDR3, as DNA: TGTGCCAGCAGTACCCCCAGGCAGGGTACATCGGGTCAGCCCCAGCATTTT.

The CDR3 DNA sequence: TGTGCCAGCAGTCGGGAGGGGGCGCCGCTTTCACCCCTCCACTTT. Its translation is CASSREGAPLSPLHF. The chain uses TRBV25-1 and TRBJ1-6; 7 bases map to TRBD1. This CDR3 has 15 amino acids. CDR1 is MGHDK and CDR2 is SYGVNS in the germline V gene. Unmatched junction bases numbered 10, after V lost 5 bases and J lost 9 bases.

V is TRBV5-4 and J is TRBJ1-2; no clear D. CDR3 length equals 15 residues. V dropped 1 base and J dropped 8 bases, with 18 bases sitting between them. From germline, CDR1 is SGHNT and CDR2 YYREEE (reference sequence). This chain's CDR3 is CASSLTPLGGEGYTF. The CDR3 region has the DNA TGTGCCAGCAGCTTGACCCCGCTGGGCGGGGAGGGCTACACCTTC.

CDR3 amino acids: CASSPLPLIGAFF. In DNA form, the CDR3 reads TGTGCCAGCAGTCCACTCCCTTTAATCGGAGCTTTCTTT. This chain uses TRBV27 with TRBJ1-1; D is ambiguous. Germline lookup yields CDR1 MNHEY and CDR2 SMNVEV (reference sequence). This CDR3 comprises 13 residues. The ends were cut back, 5 bases at V and 10 bases at J, with 17 bases in the middle.

This clone has only a few counts. The rearrangement uses TRBV2 and TRBJ2-7; 8 bases are a match to TRBD1. The ends lost 5 bases at V and 6 bases at J; junction bases unmatched: 9. Germline V lookup: CDR1 SNHLY, CDR2 FYNNEI. The CDR3 is 14 residues long. The CDR3, as DNA: TGTGCCAGCAGTCCCAAGACAGGGGTGGGCGAGCAGTACTTC. Translated: CASSPKTGVGEQYF.

V and J are TRBV9 and TRBJ2-3; perhaps TRBD2 as D (5 bases). Germline-derived CDR1 and CDR2 are SGDLS and YYNGEE. V was pared by 2 bases and J by 6 bases, with 16 bases between. There are 15 residues in the CDR3. Here the CDR3 DNA reads TGTGCCAGCAGCGTTTCTAGCCGTCACAGCGATACGCAGTATTTT. This sequence encodes CASSVSSRHSDTQYF.

The chain employs TRBV9 and TRBJ1-2, with D possibly matching TRBD1 (5 bases). The ends were cut back, 4 bases at V and 8 bases at J, with 15 bases in the middle. This CDR3 has 13 residues. Germline-derived CDR1 and CDR2 are SGDLS and YYNGEE. The CDR3 nucleotides are TGTGCCAGCAGCTTCTCGGAGGGGAAGGGCTACACCTTC. Amino acid sequence: CASSFSEGKGYTF.

The V and J genes are TRBV6-1 and TRBJ2-1; TRBD2 is a possible D gene (7 bases). V lost 8 bases, J lost 12 bases, and 17 bases lay in between. Germline CDR1 reads MNHNS; CDR2 reads SASEGT. CDR3 length equals 12 residues. CDR3 DNA: TGTGCCAGCCCCGGGGGGCCAGGAAGGCAGTTCTTC. Amino acid sequence: CASPGGPGRQFF.

The genes are TRBV7-2 and TRBJ1-4; D is uncertain. Looked up from germline, CDR1 is SGHTA and CDR2 is FQGNSA. Trimming took 1 base from V and 7 from J, leaving 10 bases between them. This CDR3 is 14 amino acids long. This chain's CDR3 is CASSLDGTSEKLFF. The CDR3 bases are TGTGCCAGCAGCTTAGACGGTACGTCTGAAAAACTGTTTTTT.

Concerning this clone: A junction boundary mismatches the germline segment, possibly from a read error. The chain carries TRBV29-1 and TRBJ1-1; D not resolved. The CDR3 runs 10 residues. Germline V CDR1 and CDR2: SQVTM, ANQGSEA. The CDR3 coding sequence is TGCAGCGTCGTCCGCATTGAGGCGGCTTTT. Translating gives CSVVRIEAAF.

Only a few counts were recorded for this clone. The rearrangement joins TRBV10-3 to TRBJ1-1; D is uncertain. Germline CDR1 and CDR2: ENHRY and SYGVKD. The CDR3 covers 13 residues. Trimming shortened V by 8 bases and J by 3 bases, and 13 bases separated the two germline ends. The CDR3 here is CAIVEESDTEAFF. CDR3 DNA sequence: TGTGCCATCGTGGAGGAATCAGACACTGAAGCTTTCTTT.

This clone was observed a single time. The chain couples TRBV30 to TRBJ2-5, with a possible D match to TRBD2 (6 bases). The CDR3 is made up of 15 amino acids. V was clipped by 3 bases and J by 2 bases, with 16 bases between them. The germline gives CDR1 GTSNPN, CDR2 SVGIG (reference sequence). Here the CDR3 DNA reads TGTGCCTGGAGGGGACTTCGCAATTTACAAGAGACCCAGTACTTC. It is translated as CAWRGLRNLQETQYF.

This chain links TRBV5-1 with TRBJ2-7, with 8 bases lining up with TRBD2. This CDR3 contains 14 residues. V dropped 4 bases and J dropped 6; count of bases not matched to a gene: 9. Germline values: CDR1 SGHRS, CDR2 YFSETQ. This chain's CDR3 is CASSPGTRTLEQYF. The CDR3 DNA reads TGCGCCAGCAGCCCCGGGACTAGAACGCTCGAGCAGTACTTC.

The chain combines TRBV6-6 with TRBJ2-2; 7 bases are a match to TRBD2. The J segment lost 4 bases and the V segment lost 7 bases, leaving 12 bases of the junction unmatched. Looked up from germline, CDR1 is MNHNY and CDR2 is SVGAGI (reference sequence). The CDR3 has 16 residues. The CDR3 DNA follows: TGTGCCAGCATCTTCGGGGGAGGGATTGGCACCGGGGAGCTGTTTTTT. It is translated as CASIFGGGIGTGELFF.

The CDR3 DNA follows: TGTGCCAGTAATTCCGCGGGGGATGGCTACACCTTC. This encodes CASNSAGDGYTF. V gene TRBV19 combines with J gene TRBJ1-2; D might be TRBD1 (5 bases). This CDR3 is 12 amino acids long. Germline lookup yields CDR1 LNHDA and CDR2 SQIVND (reference sequence). The V gene lost 7 bases and the J gene lost 6 bases, with 12 bases spanning the gap.

V and J are TRBV6-6 and TRBJ2-1, with D uncertain. Looked up from germline, CDR1 is MNHNY and CDR2 is SVGAGI (reference sequence). This CDR3 spans 11 amino acids. V was shortened by 5 bases and J by 8 bases, with 7 bases between the two germline ends. For the CDR3, the DNA is TGTGCCAGCAGTGTGGGCGATGAGCAGTTCTTC. It encodes CASSVGDEQFF.

The rearrangement uses TRBV5-1 and TRBJ1-2; D perhaps matches TRBD1 (5 bases). This CDR3 has 13 amino acids. The V end lost 5 bases, the J end lost 1 base, and 9 bases lay between the germline ends. CDR1 and CDR2 from the germline V gene are SGHRS and YFSETQ. The CDR3 DNA reads as TGCGCCAGCAGTTCCGACAGTAACTATGGCTACACCTTC. It is translated as CASSSDSNYGYTF.

With respect to this clone: The junction does not match germline at one end; this may be a read error. This chain connects TRBV7-9 to TRBJ2-1; possibly TRBD1 for D (6 bases). Germline V gene data show CDR1 as SEHNR and CDR2 as FQNEAQ (reference sequence). The CDR3 covers 15 residues. The CDR3 loop is CASGLALDSYNEQFF. The CDR3 DNA reads as TGTGCCAGCGGCTTAGCCTTGGACAGCTACAATGAGCAGTTCTTC. Combining the CDR3 with reference TRBV7-9 and TRBJ2-1 gives the whole variable domain DTGVSQNPRHKITKRGQNVTFRCDPISEHNRLYWYRQTLGQGPEFLTYFQNEAQLEKSRLLSDRFSAERPKGSFSTLEIQRTEQGDSAMYLCASGLALDSYNEQFFGPGTRLTVL.

V usage is TRBV7-6 and J usage is TRBJ2-1, with 11 bases aligning to TRBD1. This CDR3 has 15 residues. CDR1 is SGHVS, CDR2 FNYEAQ, per germline. The junction had 1 base not matched to a gene; V was cut back by 1 base and J by 5 bases. The CDR3 coding sequence is TGTGCCAGCAGCTTAGTGGGACAGGGGGACAATGAGCAGTTCTTC. This encodes CASSLVGQGDNEQFF.

V usage is TRBV29-1 and J usage is TRBJ2-1, with D possibly being TRBD2 (6 bases). Per the germline V gene, CDR1 is SQVTM and CDR2 is ANQGSEA. The CDR3 has 12 residues. Trimming left V 6 bases short and J 4 bases short, with 10 bases between. CDR3 bases: TGCAGCGTGATCGGGGGATACAATGAGCAGTTCTTC. Translating gives CSVIGGYNEQFF.

The table lists this clone with a count of one. This chain links TRBV9 with TRBJ1-6; D not resolved. The CDR3 runs 16 residues. Germline V gene sequence: CDR1 SGDLS, CDR2 YYNGEE. The V end was cut by 1 base, the J end by 6 bases, with 14 bases between. CDR3 DNA: TGTGCCAGCAGCGTAAGTTCTCAGGCAATTAATTCACCCCTCCACTTT. Translating it yields CASSVSSQAINSPLHF.

The chain is built from TRBV5-1 and TRBJ2-7; TRBD1 matches at 7 bases. CDR1 and CDR2 from the germline V gene are SGHRS and YFSETQ. There are 15 residues in the CDR3. The V segment lost 3 bases and the J segment 0 bases; nucleotides outside the gene matches: 6. CDR3: CASSYRDSFSYEQYF. The CDR3 DNA is TGCGCCAGCAGCTACCGGGACAGTTTCTCCTACGAGCAGTACTTC. Full variable domain (outside the CDR3, taken from reference TRBV5-1 and TRBJ2-7): KAGVTQTPRYLIKTRGQQVTLSCSPISGHRSVSWYQQTPGQGLQFLFEYFSETQRNKGNFPGRFSGRQFSNSRSEMNVSTLELGDSALYLCASSYRDSFSYEQYFGPGTRLTVT.

Comment on this clone: An end of the junction differs from the germline gene, which may be a read error. The rearrangement uses TRBV7-7 and TRBJ1-4; maybe TRBD1 (5 bases). This CDR3 region has 13 residues. CDR1 is SSHAT and CDR2 is FNYEAQ in the germline V gene (reference sequence). The CDR3 DNA reads TGTGCTAGCAGCGTGGCCGGGGGTGAAAAACTGTTTTTT. It is translated as CASSVAGGEKLFF.

This clone is deemed medium-sized. The chain combines TRBV21-1 with TRBJ2-1; no DNA check was done on the table's D call, TRBD2. TRBV21-1 is assigned pseudogene status. This CDR3 spans 16 amino acids. The CDR3 spells CASSKAGRAGNNEQFF. The CDR3 DNA sequence: TGTGCCAGCAGCAAAGCTGGGCGAGCGGGGAACAATGAGCAGTTCTTC.

This sequence joins TRBV6-5 and TRBJ1-1; weak D call: TRBD1 (6 bases). V was cut by 0 bases and J by 1 base, with 12 bases left in between. CDR3 length equals 16 residues. Germline CDR1 and CDR2: MNHEY and SVGAGI. The CDR3: CASSYSNPRGNTEAFF. For the CDR3, the DNA is TGTGCCAGCAGTTACTCAAACCCCAGGGGGAACACTGAAGCTTTCTTT.